These 17 T cell receptor beta chains were sequenced from one sample in a study of blood T cell repertoires in COVID-19. Some clones are missing from TCRdb's copy, which holds only in-frame ones; the method was immunoSEQ multiplex PCR. Among approximately 170,000 clones, roughly 84% were seen once, and the ten largest hold roughly a tenth. Sequenced sample: peripheral blood. The source is a man between 65 and 85 years old with active or convalescent COVID-19.

V and J are TRBV27 and TRBJ1-2, with D possibly matching TRBD1 (6 bases). V dropped 4 bases and J dropped 8 bases, with 20 bases sitting between them. The CDR3 runs 15 residues. Germline V gene sequence: CDR1 MNHEY, CDR2 SMNVEV (reference sequence). CDR3 loop: CASSSGGALGYGYTF. The CDR3 region has the DNA TGTGCCAGCAGTTCTGGGGGGGCCTTAGGTTACGGCTACACCTTC.

The CDR3 protein is CASSYSRQTVGYTF. CDR3 coding DNA: TGTGCCAGCAGTTACTCGAGACAGACTGTCGGCTACACCTTC. The chain employs TRBV6-5 and TRBJ1-2; tentative D call: TRBD1 (5 bases). Deletions cut 0 bases from V and 8 bases from J, with 13 bases between. The CDR3 extends over 14 amino acids. Germline V lookup: CDR1 MNHEY, CDR2 SVGAGI.

The genes are TRBV19 and TRBJ2-3; D unresolved. V gave up 0 bases and J gave up 6 bases, with 7 bases separating them. The CDR3 is 13 amino acids. The germline gives CDR1 LNHDA, CDR2 SQIVND (reference sequence). The DNA of the CDR3 is TGTGCCAGTAGTATAGATCAGGTGGATACGCAGTATTTT. Translated: CASSIDQVDTQYF.

The CDR3 region has the DNA TGTGCCAGCAGTTTATCGACAGGGAGGTCTGAAGCTTTCTTT. This gives the protein CASSLSTGRSEAFF. The chain recombines TRBV27 with TRBJ1-1; TRBD1 agrees at 7 bases. The germline CDR1 and CDR2 sequences are MNHEY and SMNVEV (reference sequence). V lost 0 bases and J lost 6; bases outside the gene matches: 4. The CDR3 covers 14 residues.

The J gene is TRBJ2-1, the V gene TRBV18; 7 bases map to TRBD1. The CDR3 is made up of 16 amino acids. V lost 0 bases, J lost 5 bases, and 7 bases stayed unmatched. CDR1 and CDR2 (germline): KGHSH, LQKENI. Written as DNA, the CDR3 is TGTGCCAGCTCACCACCGGGACAGATAACGAACAATGAGCAGTTCTTC. This sequence encodes CASSPPGQITNNEQFF. Drawing the rest from reference TRBV18 and TRBJ2-1, the complete variable domain is NAGVMQNPRHLVRRRGQEARLRCSPMKGHSHVYWYRQLPEEGLKFMVYLQKENIIDESGMPKERFSAEFPKEGPSILRIQQVVRGDSAAYFCASSPPGQITNNEQFFGPGTRLTVL.

On this clone itself: The sample has other DNA sequences that encode this CDR3 too. The J gene is TRBJ2-1, the V gene TRBV18; tentatively, D is TRBD2 (6 bases). This CDR3 is built from 14 residues. V was trimmed by 3 bases and J by 1 base, leaving 7 bases between them. Germline V gene data show CDR1 as KGHSH and CDR2 as LQKENI. The CDR3 DNA follows: TGTGCCAGCTCACCGAGCGGGTCCTACAATGAGCAGTTCTTC. Its translation is CASSPSGSYNEQFF. The full variable domain, rest sourced from reference TRBV18 and TRBJ2-1, is NAGVMQNPRHLVRRRGQEARLRCSPMKGHSHVYWYRQLPEEGLKFMVYLQKENIIDESGMPKERFSAEFPKEGPSILRIQQVVRGDSAAYFCASSPSGSYNEQFFGPGTRLTVL.

CDR3 in DNA: TGTGCCAGCAGTGACAGCGCAGGGTGGGATACGCAGTATTTT. Encoded protein: CASSDSAGWDTQYF. V is TRBV6-4 and J is TRBJ2-3; a weak D match, TRBD1 (5 bases). V was clipped by 2 bases and J by 6 bases, with 12 bases between them. CDR3 length: 14 amino acids. CDR1 and CDR2 (germline): MRHNA, SNTAGT.

The chain employs TRBV19 and TRBJ1-5, with D possibly matching TRBD1 (5 bases). The germline V and J ends were trimmed by 1 base and 1 base, with 11 bases remaining between them. Germline V gene data show CDR1 as LNHDA and CDR2 as SQIVND (reference sequence). This CDR3 is 16 amino acids long. The CDR3 reads CASSIVRQPSNQPQHF. The CDR3 DNA reads as TGTGCCAGTAGTATAGTTCGACAGCCCAGCAATCAGCCCCAGCATTTT.

The V call is TRBV28, the J call TRBJ2-7, with TRBD2 identical over 8 bases. J lost 3 bases, V lost 5 bases, and 15 bases had no gene match. From germline, CDR1 is MDHEN and CDR2 SYDVKM. The CDR3 is 17 residues long. CDR3 nucleotide sequence: TGTGCCAGCAGTCCAACTAGCGGAATAACTACGGGCTACGAGCAGTACTTC. Amino acids: CASSPTSGITTGYEQYF.

On this clone: This sample includes further DNA sequences coding for the same CDR3. The genes are TRBV10-2 and TRBJ1-1; perhaps TRBD1 as D (6 bases). The length of the CDR3 is 12 residues. Germline values: CDR1 WSHSY, CDR2 SAAADI. V dropped 6 bases and J dropped 3 bases, with 8 bases sitting between them. CDR3 sequence: CASSRGDTEAFF. Here the CDR3 DNA reads TGCGCCAGCAGCAGGGGTGACACTGAAGCTTTCTTT.

The gene calls are TRBV9 and TRBJ1-3, with D possibly matching TRBD1 (5 bases). Trimming pared 4 bases from V and 2 bases from J, leaving 16 bases between. This CDR3 spans 16 amino acids. The germline V gene has CDR1 SGDLS and CDR2 YYNGEE. The CDR3 DNA reads as TGTGCCAGCAGCCCCACTGGCAGGGCGCCTGGAAACACCATATATTTT. This sequence encodes CASSPTGRAPGNTIYF.

V usage is TRBV11-2 and J usage is TRBJ2-2; D is perhaps TRBD1 (5 bases). CDR1 SGHAT and CDR2 FQNNGV come from the germline V gene. The ends were cut back, 4 bases at V and 0 bases at J, with 15 bases in the middle. This CDR3 contains 17 residues. The DNA of the CDR3 is TGTGCCAGCAGCTGGGGAAACAGGCGGTCGAACACCGGGGAGCTGTTTTTT. This gives the protein CASSWGNRRSNTGELFF.

The chain links TRBV30 to TRBJ2-1; 9 positions match TRBD2. CDR1 is GTSNPN and CDR2 is SVGIG in the germline V gene (reference sequence). The CDR3 contains 18 residues. V lost 3 bases to trimming and J lost 2 bases; unmatched junction nucleotides: 14. The CDR3 region has the DNA TGTGCCTGGAGGAGGGCAGGGGCCGGCGGGAGGGCCTACAATGAGCAGTTCTTC. Protein: CAWRRAGAGGRAYNEQFF.

This clone was picked up a small number of times. The genes are TRBV7-9 and TRBJ1-1; weak D call: TRBD1 (6 bases). V lost 7 bases and J lost 3, with 15 bases in between. In germline, CDR1 is SEHNR, CDR2 FQNEAQ (reference sequence). The CDR3 contains 14 residues. CDR3 amino acids: CASTRGGAYTEAFF. The CDR3 DNA is TGTGCCAGCACCCGAGGGGGGGCATACACTGAAGCTTTCTTT.

The rearrangement uses TRBV5-1 and TRBJ2-1; D perhaps matches TRBD1 (6 bases). V gave up 5 bases and J gave up 7 bases, with 10 bases separating them. This CDR3 comprises 12 residues. Germline V gene data show CDR1 as SGHRS and CDR2 as YFSETQ. The CDR3 DNA is TGCGCCAGCAGAAACAGGGCTAATGAGCAGTTCTTC. Translated: CASRNRANEQFF.

The J gene is TRBJ1-2, the V gene TRBV27; 8 bases map to TRBD1. Germline lookup yields CDR1 MNHEY and CDR2 SMNVEV (reference sequence). The CDR3 covers 15 residues. V dropped 5 bases and J dropped 3; count of bases not matched to a gene: 8. This CDR3 is CASSARQGRDYGYTF. The CDR3 region has the DNA TGTGCCAGCAGTGCTAGACAGGGGAGGGACTATGGCTACACCTTC.

V is TRBV25-1 and J is TRBJ1-2; D unclear. The germline V gene has CDR1 MGHDK and CDR2 SYGVNS. The CDR3 sequence is 14 residues long. With 5 bases removed from V and 4 bases from J, the gap between germline ends came to 14 bases. In DNA form, the CDR3 reads TGTGCCAGCAGTCCCCCGGGTCTAATCTATGGCTACACCTTC. Encoded protein: CASSPPGLIYGYTF.